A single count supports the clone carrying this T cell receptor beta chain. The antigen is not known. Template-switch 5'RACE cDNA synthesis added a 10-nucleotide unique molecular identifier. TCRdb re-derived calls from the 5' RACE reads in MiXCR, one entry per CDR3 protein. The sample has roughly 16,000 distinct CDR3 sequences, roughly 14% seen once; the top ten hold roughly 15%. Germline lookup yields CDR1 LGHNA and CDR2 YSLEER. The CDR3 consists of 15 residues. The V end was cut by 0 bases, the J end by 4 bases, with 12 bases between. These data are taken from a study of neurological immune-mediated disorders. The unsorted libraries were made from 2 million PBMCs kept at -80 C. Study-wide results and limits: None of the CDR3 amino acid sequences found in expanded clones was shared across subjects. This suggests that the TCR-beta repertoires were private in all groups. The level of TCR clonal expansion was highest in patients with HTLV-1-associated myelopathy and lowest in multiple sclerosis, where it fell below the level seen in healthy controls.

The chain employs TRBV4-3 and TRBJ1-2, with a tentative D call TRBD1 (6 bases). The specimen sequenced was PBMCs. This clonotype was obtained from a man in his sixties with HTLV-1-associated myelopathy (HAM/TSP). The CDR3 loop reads CASSQDGGLGYGYTF. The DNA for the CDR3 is TGCGCCAGCAGCCAAGATGGGGGCCTGGGCTATGGCTACACCTTC.